These 28 T cell receptor beta chains share one sample of origin, sequenced in a study of T-cell reconstitution after alpha-beta-depleted transplantation in children listed by TCRdb under 2016. The library was made by PCR. The run used an Illumina HiSeq 2500. TCR libraries were prepared with molecular barcoding, using unique molecular identifiers to normalize TCRbeta repertoire quantification. TCRdb ran its own pipeline on the public reads, namely fastp trimming at Q25 and MiXCR clone calling, and kept in-frame beta chains. Duplicate CDR3 protein sequences are folded into a single record with the most common DNA and genes. The table for this sample lists some 200,000 distinct CDR3 sequences; under 8.5% of them were counted only once. The ten largest clones represent about 5.9% of the sample. The label giving this sample's treatment or condition can be read as: allogeneic hematopoietic cell transplantation with graft depleted of TCRalphabeta T cells and CD19 B cells.

The source material was PBMCs, sampled before TCRalphabeta/CD19-depleted stem cell transplant. These receptors all come from a boy between 2 and 10 years old with acute lymphoblastic leukemia, due to receive a stem cell transplant.

This clonotype has at least ten counts. The chain joins TRBV11-3 to TRBJ2-7; D ambiguous. The CDR3 sequence is 14 residues long. V dropped 1 base and J dropped 3 bases, with 10 bases sitting between them. Germline V gives CDR1 SGHNT, CDR2 YENEEA. The CDR3, as DNA: TGTGCCAGCAGCTTAGCGGGTTATGGCTACGAGCAGTACTTC. It is translated as CASSLAGYGYEQYF.

This clonotype was counted only a few times. The gene calls are TRBV7-9 and TRBJ1-2, with TRBD1 identical over 9 bases. Losses at the gene ends were 1 base for V and 8 bases for J; bases not matched to a gene: 2. This CDR3 has 13 residues. CDR1 and CDR2 (germline): SEHNR, FQNEAQ (reference sequence). CDR3 region: CASSLDRGQGYTF. The CDR3 DNA follows: TGTGCCAGCAGCTTAGACAGGGGGCAGGGCTACACCTTC.

In its sample, this clonotype was seen many times. The CDR3 region is CASSYGRVHEQYF. The CDR3 region has the DNA TGTGCCAGCAGTTACGGCAGGGTACACGAGCAGTACTTC. The chain employs TRBV6-5 and TRBJ2-7, with D possibly TRBD1 on 5 matching bases. Germline V gene lookup returns CDR1 MNHEY and CDR2 SVGAGI. The CDR3 is 13 residues long. The ends were cut back, 2 bases at V and 5 bases at J, with 10 bases in the middle.

This clonotype was detected ten times or more. The V and J genes are TRBV2 and TRBJ2-1; 9 nucleotides match TRBD2. This CDR3 contains 15 residues. In germline, CDR1 is SNHLY, CDR2 FYNNEI. The trim removed 4 bases at V and 3 bases at J, leaving 4 bases unmatched. The CDR3 bases are TGTGCCAGCAGTGGCCAAGCGGGGGGCTACAATGAGCAGTTCTTC. This encodes CASSGQAGGYNEQFF.

This clonotype came up many times. V usage is TRBV6-5 and J usage is TRBJ1-2; TRBD1 is a possible D gene (5 bases). Trimming removed 4 bases at V and 0 bases at J, with 12 bases between. The CDR3 length is 15 residues. Germline CDR1 reads MNHEY; CDR2 reads SVGAGI. This CDR3 is CASSSPGTSNYGYTF. Here the CDR3 DNA reads TGTGCCAGCAGTTCCCCCGGGACTTCTAACTATGGCTACACCTTC.

This clonotype was counted at least ten times. The V gene is TRBV9, the J gene TRBJ2-2; D is unresolved. The V and J ends lost 4 bases and 5 bases respectively, with 12 bases between them. The V gene's germline CDR1 is SGDLS and CDR2 YYNGEE. This CDR3 has 14 amino acids. The chain's CDR3 is CASSPRDWTGELFF. CDR3 nucleotide sequence: TGTGCCAGCAGCCCGCGCGATTGGACCGGGGAGCTGTTTTTT.

The rearrangement links TRBV7-9 to TRBJ2-3; tentative D call: TRBD2 (6 bases). The CDR3 is 15 amino acids. The germline V gene encodes CDR1 SEHNR and CDR2 FQNEAQ (reference sequence). V was trimmed by 4 bases and J by 0 bases, leaving 11 bases between them. The CDR3 sequence is CASSWGELSTDTQYF. Here the CDR3 DNA reads TGTGCCAGCAGCTGGGGGGAATTGAGCACAGATACGCAGTATTTT.

In this sample, this clonotype turned up many times. The V gene is TRBV20-1, the J gene TRBJ2-5; TRBD2 matches at 8 bases. The CDR3 is made up of 16 amino acids. With 2 bases clipped from V and 3 bases from J, the junction kept 11 bases outside the gene matches. CDR1 is DFQATT, CDR2 SNEGSKA, per germline (reference sequence). CDR3 sequence (DNA): TGCAGTGCTAGACGACTACGGCTAGCGGGCAAAGAGACCCAGTACTTC. It codes for CSARRLRLAGKETQYF.

Ten or more counts support this clonotype. This chain's CDR3 is CSVAEPGRGVDTQYF. The CDR3 bases are TGCAGCGTTGCTGAACCGGGCCGTGGGGTAGATACGCAGTATTTT. This chain joins TRBV29-1 and TRBJ2-3, with unresolved D. From germline, CDR1 is SQVTM and CDR2 ANQGSEA. The CDR3 totals 15 residues. Trimming left V 4 bases short and J 5 bases short, with 19 bases between.

CDR3 sequence (DNA): TGCGCCAGCAGCCTGGGTGGACAGAGCAATCAGCCCCAGCATTTT. Amino acids: CASSLGGQSNQPQHF. The chain joins TRBV5-1 to TRBJ1-5, with a possible D match to TRBD1 (6 bases). Germline CDR1 and CDR2: SGHRS and YFSETQ. V lost 4 bases and J lost 1, with 12 bases in between. CDR3 length: 15 amino acids.

This clonotype showed up many times. V usage is TRBV14 and J usage is TRBJ2-7; tentative D call: TRBD1 (6 bases). This CDR3 contains 14 residues. V gave up 0 bases and J gave up 3 bases, with 9 bases separating them. Germline V gene data show CDR1 as SGHDN and CDR2 as FVKESK. The CDR3 sequence is CASSQDNRVYEQYF. The CDR3 DNA follows: TGTGCCAGCAGCCAAGATAACAGGGTCTACGAGCAGTACTTC.

This clonotype was detected ten times or more. V and J are TRBV7-9 and TRBJ1-2, with D possibly TRBD1 on 5 matching bases. CDR1 SEHNR and CDR2 FQNEAQ come from the germline V gene (reference sequence). V was cut by 0 bases and J by 2 bases, with 13 bases left in between. This CDR3 is built from 16 residues. The CDR3 coding sequence is TGTGCCAGCAGCTTAGCGAGGACATCTTGGAACTATGGCTACACCTTC. As protein: CASSLARTSWNYGYTF.

This clonotype came up many times. The V gene is TRBV10-3, the J gene TRBJ2-5; D is undetermined. The CDR3 loop spans 18 amino acids. Trimming shortened V by 0 bases and J by 1 base, and 18 bases separated the two germline ends. Per the germline V gene, CDR1 is ENHRY and CDR2 is SYGVKD. DNA for the CDR3: TGTGCCATCAGTGAGTCGAGTAGCCAAATCTCGTTCCAAGAGACCCAGTACTTC. Its protein is CAISESSSQISFQETQYF.

The genes are TRBV20-1 and TRBJ2-1; the match to TRBD2 covers 9 bases. Germline-derived CDR1 and CDR2 are DFQATT and SNEGSKA (reference sequence). The V gene end was trimmed by 4 bases and the J gene end by 7 bases; junction bases not matched to a gene: 11. The CDR3 sequence is 15 residues long. DNA of the CDR3: TGCAGTGCTACCTTCCGCGGGGGGGCCTTGAATGAGCAGTTCTTC. This encodes CSATFRGGALNEQFF.

At least ten counts were recorded for this clonotype. The V call is TRBV20-1, the J call TRBJ2-2; no reliable D call. The germline CDR1 and CDR2 sequences are DFQATT and SNEGSKA (reference sequence). V lost 1 base, J lost 7 bases, and 10 bases lay in between. The CDR3 covers 13 residues. The CDR3 bases are TGCAGTGCTAGAGTTCCCGTGATCGGGGAGCTGTTTTTT. Translating it yields CSARVPVIGELFF.

This clonotype appeared many times. The chain links TRBV27 to TRBJ2-3, with D possibly matching TRBD2 (6 bases). The CDR3 length is 13 residues. Germline V gives CDR1 MNHEY, CDR2 SMNVEV (reference sequence). V was clipped by 4 bases and J by 5 bases, with 10 bases between them. In DNA form, the CDR3 reads TGTGCCAGCAGTTGGGGGACTCGAGATACGCAGTATTTT. Its protein product is CASSWGTRDTQYF.

The gene calls are TRBV20-1 and TRBJ2-7; 11 nucleotides align to TRBD2. The CDR3 is 14 amino acids. Trimming at V came to 3 bases and at J to 4 bases, leaving 5 bases not matched to a gene. Germline V gene sequence: CDR1 DFQATT, CDR2 SNEGSKA (reference sequence). The CDR3 sequence: CSASAGTSGYEQYF. The CDR3 DNA sequence: TGCAGTGCTAGCGCCGGGACTAGCGGTTACGAGCAGTACTTC.

In its sample, this clonotype was seen a few times. The chain links TRBV6-2 or TRBV6-3 to TRBJ2-7; 8 nucleotides agree with TRBD1. Looked up from germline, CDR1 is MNHEY and CDR2 is SVGEGT. The CDR3 loop spans 15 amino acids. Trimming cost V 4 bases and J 5 bases; bases outside gene matches: 10. CDR3 amino acids: CASSSIDRGFDEQYF. The DNA for the CDR3 is TGTGCCAGCAGTTCTATCGACAGGGGATTCGACGAGCAGTACTTC.

In its sample, this clonotype was seen a few times. The rearrangement links TRBV4-2 to TRBJ2-5, with 8 bases fitting TRBD2. Germline V gene sequence: CDR1 LGHNA, CDR2 YNFKEQ. V shed 4 bases and J 0 bases; nucleotides not matched to a gene: 4. This CDR3 contains 15 residues. The CDR3 DNA reads as TGTGCCAGCAGCCGGGTAGCGGGGAACCAAGAGACCCAGTACTTC. It specifies CASSRVAGNQETQYF.

This clonotype was found many times. This chain connects TRBV4-2 to TRBJ2-2; D unresolved. CDR3 length: 16 amino acids. Germline lookup yields CDR1 LGHNA and CDR2 YNFKEQ. Trimming took 3 bases from V and 2 from J, leaving 13 bases between them. CDR3 nucleotides: TGTGCCAGCAGCCACCCCTGGAAGGCAAACACCGGGGAGCTGTTTTTT. Residues: CASSHPWKANTGELFF.

This clonotype was picked up many times. V usage is TRBV25-1 and J usage is TRBJ2-3; TRBD1 matches 8 bases. The CDR3 totals 18 residues. Germline CDR1 reads MGHDK; CDR2 reads SYGVNS. Trimming took 5 bases from V and 2 from J; bases not matched to a gene: 15. The CDR3 here is CASSLRNNWGQDTDTQYF. The CDR3 nucleotides read TGTGCCAGCAGTTTGAGGAATAATTGGGGACAGGACACAGATACGCAGTATTTT.

In its sample, this clonotype was seen many times. The CDR3 loop reads CSARLAGNTDTQYF. The CDR3 region has the DNA TGCAGTGCTCGACTAGCGGGAAACACAGATACGCAGTATTTT. The chain couples TRBV20-1 to TRBJ2-3; 11 nucleotides agree with TRBD2. CDR1 is DFQATT, CDR2 SNEGSKA, per germline (reference sequence). V was pared by 5 bases and J by 2 bases, with 3 bases of the junction left unmatched. This CDR3 spans 14 amino acids.

In this sample, this clonotype turned up many times. The rearrangement joins TRBV9 to TRBJ2-7; possibly TRBD2 for D (5 bases). Germline CDR1 SGDLS, CDR2 YYNGEE. This CDR3 contains 15 residues. V was trimmed by 3 bases and J by 3 bases, leaving 16 bases between them. CDR3 bases: TGTGCCAGCAGCGCCTCCCCCTTTGACTACTACGAGCAGTACTTC. As protein: CASSASPFDYYEQYF.

This clonotype was counted at least ten times. The chain is built from TRBV5-5 and TRBJ2-1; 10 bases are a match to TRBD2. The trim removed 2 bases at V and 4 bases at J, leaving 6 bases unmatched. Germline loops: CDR1 SGHKS, CDR2 YYEKEE (reference sequence). The CDR3 runs 16 residues. Here the CDR3 reads CASSFTLAGVYNEQFF. The CDR3 DNA reads TGTGCCAGCAGCTTCACCCTAGCGGGAGTGTACAATGAGCAGTTCTTC.

This clonotype appeared a few times. The V call is TRBV7-2, the J call TRBJ2-4; weak D call: TRBD2 (6 bases). The CDR3 totals 15 residues. Germline loops: CDR1 SGHTA, CDR2 FQGNSA. V shed 4 bases and J shed 3 bases, with 13 bases lying between them. CDR3 protein: CASSSRLVRKNIQYF. The CDR3 DNA reads TGTGCCAGCAGCTCCCGACTAGTTCGCAAAAACATTCAGTACTTC.

The chain employs TRBV12-3 or TRBV12-4 and TRBJ1-6; D is possibly TRBD1 (6 bases). V lost 6 bases, J lost 7 bases, and 10 bases lay in between. This CDR3 spans 13 amino acids. Here the CDR3 DNA reads TGTGCCAGCAGGAGGGGGTTCAATTCACCCCTCCACTTT. This codes for CASRRGFNSPLHF.

The chain carries TRBV7-3 and TRBJ2-7, with 7 bases lining up with TRBD1. Germline values: CDR1 SGHTA, CDR2 FQGTGA. This CDR3 contains 13 residues. J gave up 5 bases and V 5 bases, and 6 bases lay outside the gene matches. The CDR3 reads CASSNRQGHEQYF. CDR3 DNA sequence: TGTGCCAGCAGCAACAGACAGGGCCACGAGCAGTACTTC.

This clonotype occurred many times. V usage is TRBV27 and J usage is TRBJ2-1, with 10 bases matching TRBD2. V gave up 8 bases and J gave up 2 bases; unmatched junction bases: 6. Germline loops: CDR1 MNHEY, CDR2 SMNVEV (reference sequence). CDR3 length: 15 residues. CDR3 amino acids: CASRLSGRPYNEQFF. As DNA, the CDR3 is TGTGCCAGCCGCCTTAGCGGGAGGCCCTACAATGAGCAGTTCTTC.